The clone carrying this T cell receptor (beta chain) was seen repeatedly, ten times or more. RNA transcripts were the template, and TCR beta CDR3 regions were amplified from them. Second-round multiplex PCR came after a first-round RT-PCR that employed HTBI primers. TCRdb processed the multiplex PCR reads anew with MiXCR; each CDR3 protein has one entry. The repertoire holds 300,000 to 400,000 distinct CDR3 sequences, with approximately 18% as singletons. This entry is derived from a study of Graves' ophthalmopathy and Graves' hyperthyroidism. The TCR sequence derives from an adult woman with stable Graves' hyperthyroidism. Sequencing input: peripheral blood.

CDR3 in amino acids: CASIEGRGGRRDTEAFF. The DNA of the CDR3 is TGTGCCAGCATCGAAGGTAGGGGGGGCCGGCGGGACACTGAAGCTTTCTTT. V usage is TRBV28 and J usage is TRBJ1-1; D might be TRBD1 (6 bases). This CDR3 is built from 17 residues. Deletions cut 7 bases from V and 3 bases from J, with 24 bases between. Germline CDR1 reads MDHEN; CDR2 reads SYDVKM.